This entry features one T cell receptor beta chain sequence. Its antigen is still unknown. This may arise from a read error, as a much more abundant clone is one base away. This specimen comes from a study of T-cell memory formation after mild COVID-19. The study's findings and limits: From day 15 to 85, contracting clones were balanced between CD4 and CD8, whereas later expanders leaned toward CD4+. Certain responding clones were present in pre-infection memory, suggesting participation of cross-reactive memory.

Barcoded TCR alpha and TCR beta cDNA libraries with UMIs came from 5'RACE using constant-segment primers. One entry per CDR3 protein results from TCRdb running MiXCR on the 5' RACE reads. The table lists a few hundred thousand distinct CDR3 sequences, 28% of them singletons. The V gene's germline CDR1 is DFQATT and CDR2 SNEGSKA (reference sequence). The CDR3 length is 13 residues. The sample was PBMCs or a T cell subset sorted from them (not recorded which). This clonotype was obtained from an adult woman who had mild COVID-19 (a few samples of this study predate the infection). Cell type and time point are not known. The chain joins TRBV20-1 to TRBJ2-1, with D possibly being TRBD2 (5 bases). Here the CDR3 DNA reads TGCAGTGCGGCGGGCAGCTCCTACATTGAGCAGTTCTTC. Translation gives CSAAGSSYIEQFF.